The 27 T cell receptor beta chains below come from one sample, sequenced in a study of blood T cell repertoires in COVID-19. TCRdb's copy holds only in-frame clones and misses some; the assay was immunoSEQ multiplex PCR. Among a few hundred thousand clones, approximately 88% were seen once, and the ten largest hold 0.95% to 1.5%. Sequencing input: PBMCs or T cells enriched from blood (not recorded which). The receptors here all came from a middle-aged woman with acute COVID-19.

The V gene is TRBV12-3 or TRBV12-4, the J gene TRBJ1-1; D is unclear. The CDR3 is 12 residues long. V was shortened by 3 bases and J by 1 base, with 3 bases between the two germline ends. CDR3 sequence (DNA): TGTGCCAGCAGTTTGAGGAACACTGAAGCTTTCTTT. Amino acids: CASSLRNTEAFF.

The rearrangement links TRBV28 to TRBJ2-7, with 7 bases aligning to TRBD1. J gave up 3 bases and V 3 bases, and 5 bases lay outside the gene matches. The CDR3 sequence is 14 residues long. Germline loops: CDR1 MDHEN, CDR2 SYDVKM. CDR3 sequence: CASSFSTGVYEQYF. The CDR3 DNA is TGTGCCAGCAGTTTCTCTACAGGGGTCTACGAGCAGTACTTC. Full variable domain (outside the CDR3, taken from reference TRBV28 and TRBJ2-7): DVKVTQSSRYLVKRTGEKVFLECVQDMDHENMFWYRQDPGLGLRLIYFSYDVKMKEKGDIPEGYSVSREKKERFSLILESASTNQTSMYLCASSFSTGVYEQYFGPGTRLTVT.

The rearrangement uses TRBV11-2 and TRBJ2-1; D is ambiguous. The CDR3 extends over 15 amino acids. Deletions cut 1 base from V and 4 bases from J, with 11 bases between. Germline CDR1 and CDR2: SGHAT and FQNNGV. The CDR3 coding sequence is TGTGCCAGCAGCTTAGTAGTGGGCAATTACAATGAGCAGTTCTTC. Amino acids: CASSLVVGNYNEQFF.

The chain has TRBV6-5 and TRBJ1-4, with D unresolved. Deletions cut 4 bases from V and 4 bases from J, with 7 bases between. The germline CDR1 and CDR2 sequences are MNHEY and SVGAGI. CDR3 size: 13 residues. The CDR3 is CASSLSGNEKLFF. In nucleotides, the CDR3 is TGTGCCAGCAGTTTATCGGGTAATGAAAAACTGTTTTTT.

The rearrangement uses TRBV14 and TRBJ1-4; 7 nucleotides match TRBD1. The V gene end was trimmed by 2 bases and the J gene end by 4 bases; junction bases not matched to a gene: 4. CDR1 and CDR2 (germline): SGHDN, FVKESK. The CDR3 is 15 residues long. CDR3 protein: CASSQMGQYNEKLFF. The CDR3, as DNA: TGTGCCAGCAGCCAAATGGGACAGTATAATGAAAAACTGTTTTTT. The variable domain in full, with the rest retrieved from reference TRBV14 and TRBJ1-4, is EAGVTQFPSHSVIEKGQTVTLRCDPISGHDNLYWYRRVMGKEIKFLLHFVKESKQDESGMPNNRFLAERTGGTYSTLKVQPAELEDSGVYFCASSQMGQYNEKLFFGSGTQLSVL.

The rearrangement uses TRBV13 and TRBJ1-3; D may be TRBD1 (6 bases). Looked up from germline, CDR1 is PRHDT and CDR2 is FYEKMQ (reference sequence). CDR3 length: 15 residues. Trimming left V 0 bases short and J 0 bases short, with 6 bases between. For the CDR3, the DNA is TGTGCCAGCAGCTTAGGAGGGGGCTCTGGAAACACCATATATTTT. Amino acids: CASSLGGGSGNTIYF.

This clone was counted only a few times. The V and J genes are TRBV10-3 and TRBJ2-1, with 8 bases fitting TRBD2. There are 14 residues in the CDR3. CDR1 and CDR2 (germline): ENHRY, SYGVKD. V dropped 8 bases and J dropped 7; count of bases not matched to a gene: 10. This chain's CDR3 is CAIQGLAQWNEQFF. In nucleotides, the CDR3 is TGTGCCATCCAAGGACTAGCCCAATGGAATGAGCAGTTCTTC.

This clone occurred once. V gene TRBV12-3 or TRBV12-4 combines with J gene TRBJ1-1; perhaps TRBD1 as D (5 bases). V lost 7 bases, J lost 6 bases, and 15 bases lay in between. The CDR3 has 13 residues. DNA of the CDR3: TGTGCCAGCACCCTCAGGGCCCTCTCTGAAGCTTTCTTT. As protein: CASTLRALSEAFF.

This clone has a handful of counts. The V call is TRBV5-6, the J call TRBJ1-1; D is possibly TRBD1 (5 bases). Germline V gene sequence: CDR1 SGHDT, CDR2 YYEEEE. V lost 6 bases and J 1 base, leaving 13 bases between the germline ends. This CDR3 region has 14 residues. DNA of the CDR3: TGTGCCAGCACGTTGTCCGGGGGGAACACTGAAGCTTTCTTT. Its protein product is CASTLSGGNTEAFF.

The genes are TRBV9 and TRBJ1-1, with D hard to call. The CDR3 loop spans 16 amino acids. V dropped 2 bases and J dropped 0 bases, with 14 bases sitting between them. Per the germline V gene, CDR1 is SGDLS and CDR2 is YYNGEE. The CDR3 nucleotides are TGTGCCAGCAGCGTGTCCTATGCCATTATGAACACTGAAGCTTTCTTT. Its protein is CASSVSYAIMNTEAFF.

The CDR3 spells CATSRNRRQGAYDGYTF. CDR3 coding DNA: TGTGCCACCAGCAGAAACCGAAGACAGGGGGCTTACGATGGCTACACCTTC. The chain employs TRBV15 and TRBJ1-2, with 10 bases lining up with TRBD1. This CDR3 contains 17 residues. The germline CDR1 and CDR2 sequences are LNHNV and YYDKDF (reference sequence). Trimming cost V 2 bases and J 6 bases; bases outside gene matches: 12. Filled out from reference TRBV15 and TRBJ1-2, the complete variable domain reads DAMVIQNPRYQVTQFGKPVTLSCSQTLNHNVMYWYQQKSSQAPKLLFHYYDKDFNNEADTPDNFQSRRPNTSFCFLDIRSPGLGDTAMYLCATSRNRRQGAYDGYTFGSGTRLTVV.

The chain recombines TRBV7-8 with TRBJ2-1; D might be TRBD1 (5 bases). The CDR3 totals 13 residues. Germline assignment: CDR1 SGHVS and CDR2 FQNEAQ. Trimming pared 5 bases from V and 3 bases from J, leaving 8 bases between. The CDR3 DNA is TGTGCCAGCAGCCAGGACAACTACAATGAGCAGTTCTTC. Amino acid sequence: CASSQDNYNEQFF.

CDR3 in amino acids: CASSQGGQDYYNEQFF. CDR3 DNA sequence: TGTGCCAGCAGCCAGGGCGGGCAGGACTACTACAATGAGCAGTTCTTC. This sequence joins TRBV5-8 and TRBJ2-1, with D possibly TRBD2 on 6 matching bases. Trimming left V 4 bases short and J 3 bases short, with 17 bases between. CDR1 SGHTS and CDR2 YDEGEE come from the germline V gene. CDR3 length: 16 residues.

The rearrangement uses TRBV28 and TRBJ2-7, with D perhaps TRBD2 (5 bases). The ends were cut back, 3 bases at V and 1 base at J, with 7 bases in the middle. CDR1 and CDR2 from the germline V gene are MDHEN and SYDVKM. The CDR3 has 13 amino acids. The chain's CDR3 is CASSFEGSYEQYF. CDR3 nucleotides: TGTGCCAGCAGTTTTGAGGGTTCCTACGAGCAGTACTTC.

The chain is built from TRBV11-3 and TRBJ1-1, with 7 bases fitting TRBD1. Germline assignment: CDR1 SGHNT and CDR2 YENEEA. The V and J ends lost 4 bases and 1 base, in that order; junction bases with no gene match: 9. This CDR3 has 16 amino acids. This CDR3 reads CASSSHSRDRNTEAFF. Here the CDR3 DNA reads TGTGCCAGCAGCTCTCATTCCCGGGACAGGAACACTGAAGCTTTCTTT.

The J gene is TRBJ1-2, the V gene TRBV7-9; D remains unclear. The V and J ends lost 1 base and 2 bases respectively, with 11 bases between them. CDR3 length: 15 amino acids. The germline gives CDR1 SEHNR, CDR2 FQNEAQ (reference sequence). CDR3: CASSLGVVSNYGYTF. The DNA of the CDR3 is TGTGCCAGCAGCTTAGGAGTAGTTTCCAACTATGGCTACACCTTC.

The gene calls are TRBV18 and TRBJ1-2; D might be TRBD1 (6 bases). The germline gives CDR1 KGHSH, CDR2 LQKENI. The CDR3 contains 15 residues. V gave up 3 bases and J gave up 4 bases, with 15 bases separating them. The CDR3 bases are TGTGCCAGCTCACCTAACGACAGGCTTATCTATGGCTACACCTTC. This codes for CASSPNDRLIYGYTF.

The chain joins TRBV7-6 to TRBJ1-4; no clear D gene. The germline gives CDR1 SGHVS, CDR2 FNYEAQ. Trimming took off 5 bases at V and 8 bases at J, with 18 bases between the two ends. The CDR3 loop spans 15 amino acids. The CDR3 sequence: CASSLIDNLGEKLFF. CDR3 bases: TGTGCCAGCAGCCTTATTGACAATCTGGGCGAAAAACTGTTTTTT.

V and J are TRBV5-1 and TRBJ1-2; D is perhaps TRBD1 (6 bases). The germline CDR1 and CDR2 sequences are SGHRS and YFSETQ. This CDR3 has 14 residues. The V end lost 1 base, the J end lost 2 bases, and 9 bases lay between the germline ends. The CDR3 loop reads CASSLNGQNYGYTF. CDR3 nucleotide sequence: TGCGCCAGCAGCTTGAATGGACAGAACTATGGCTACACCTTC.

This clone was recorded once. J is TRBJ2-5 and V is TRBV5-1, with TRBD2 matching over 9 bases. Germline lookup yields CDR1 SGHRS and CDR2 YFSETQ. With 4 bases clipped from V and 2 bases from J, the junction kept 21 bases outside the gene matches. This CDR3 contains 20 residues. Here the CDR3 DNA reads TGCGCCAGCAGCCTCCCCATGAGAGCGGGAGGACGGGTTGAGCAAGAGACCCAGTACTTC. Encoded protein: CASSLPMRAGGRVEQETQYF.

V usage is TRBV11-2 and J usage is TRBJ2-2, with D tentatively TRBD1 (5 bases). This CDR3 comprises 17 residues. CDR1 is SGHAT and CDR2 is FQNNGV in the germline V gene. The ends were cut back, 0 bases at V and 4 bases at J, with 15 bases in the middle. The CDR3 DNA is TGTGCCAGCAGCTTAGACCTCGTCCAGGGCGGCACCGGGGAGCTGTTTTTT. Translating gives CASSLDLVQGGTGELFF.

The CDR3 is CASSSGGGTEAFF. CDR3 DNA: TGTGCCAGCAGCTCCGGCGGAGGCACTGAAGCTTTCTTT. This rearrangement joins TRBV7-2 to TRBJ1-1; D gene ambiguous. This CDR3 spans 13 amino acids. Trimming removed 4 bases from V and 4 bases from J, with 10 bases in between. In germline, CDR1 is SGHTA, CDR2 FQGNSA.

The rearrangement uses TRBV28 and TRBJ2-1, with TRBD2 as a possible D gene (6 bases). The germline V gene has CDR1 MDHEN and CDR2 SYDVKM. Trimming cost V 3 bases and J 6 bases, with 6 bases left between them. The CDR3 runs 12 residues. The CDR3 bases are TGTGCCAGCAGTTTGGGGGGCAATGAGCAGTTCTTC. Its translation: CASSLGGNEQFF.

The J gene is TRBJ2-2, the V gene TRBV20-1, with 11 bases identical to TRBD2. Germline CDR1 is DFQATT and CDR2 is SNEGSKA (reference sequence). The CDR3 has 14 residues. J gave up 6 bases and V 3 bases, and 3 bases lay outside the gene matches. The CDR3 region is CSASTSGSAGELFF. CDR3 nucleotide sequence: TGCAGTGCTAGTACTAGCGGGAGCGCCGGGGAGCTGTTTTTT.

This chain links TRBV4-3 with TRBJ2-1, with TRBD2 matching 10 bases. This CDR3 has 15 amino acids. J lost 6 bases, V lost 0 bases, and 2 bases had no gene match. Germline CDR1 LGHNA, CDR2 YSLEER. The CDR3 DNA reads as TGCGCCAGCAGCCAAGACCCTAGCGGGAGCAATGAGCAGTTCTTC. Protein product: CASSQDPSGSNEQFF.

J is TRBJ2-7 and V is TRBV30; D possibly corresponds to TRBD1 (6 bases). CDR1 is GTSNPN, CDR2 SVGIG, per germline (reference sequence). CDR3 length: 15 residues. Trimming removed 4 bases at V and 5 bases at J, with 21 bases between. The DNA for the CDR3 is TGTGCCTGGACCCCTCCACAGGGAAAGGTGCACGAGCAGTACTTC. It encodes CAWTPPQGKVHEQYF.

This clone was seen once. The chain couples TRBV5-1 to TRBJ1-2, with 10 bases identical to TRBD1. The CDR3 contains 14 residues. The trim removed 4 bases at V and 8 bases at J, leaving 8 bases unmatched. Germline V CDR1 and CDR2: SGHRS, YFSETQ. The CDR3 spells CASSITGQGEGYTF. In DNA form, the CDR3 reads TGCGCCAGCAGCATCACTGGACAGGGGGAAGGCTACACCTTC. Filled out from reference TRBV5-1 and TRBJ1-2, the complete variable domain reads KAGVTQTPRYLIKTRGQQVTLSCSPISGHRSVSWYQQTPGQGLQFLFEYFSETQRNKGNFPGRFSGRQFSNSRSEMNVSTLELGDSALYLCASSITGQGEGYTFGSGTRLTVV.